These 11 T cell receptor beta chains came from one sample sequenced in a study of cytomegalovirus exposure and HLA in healthy donors. A multiplex PCR was run with 60 Vbeta primers and 13 Jbeta primers. The assay was immunoSEQ multiplex PCR, and TCRdb's table has in-frame clones only and misses some. The table has some 190,000 clones, 75% to 90% seen once. Sequenced material: PBMCs. The origin of the receptors is a girl between 10 and 17 years old in good health and CMV-seropositive.

In the case of this clone: A read error may account for a junction end that differs from germline. This rearrangement joins TRBV2 to TRBJ2-1, with 7 bases fitting TRBD1. Looked up from germline, CDR1 is SNHLY and CDR2 is FYNNEI. This CDR3 contains 16 residues. The CDR3 nucleotides read TGTGCCAGCAGGGAAGGACAGGTCCTATCCTACAATGAGCAGTTCTTC. Translated, it gives CASREGQVLSYNEQFF.

The chain joins TRBV5-6 to TRBJ2-5, with 9 nucleotides matching TRBD2. The V segment lost 0 bases and the J segment 5 bases; nucleotides outside the gene matches: 11. The germline V gene encodes CDR1 SGHDT and CDR2 YYEEEE. This CDR3 contains 17 residues. CDR3 nucleotides: TGTGCCAGCAGCTTGGCCCCTAATAGCGGGAGAGGGGAGACCCAGTACTTC. Protein sequence: CASSLAPNSGRGETQYF.

The chain uses TRBV5-6 and TRBJ2-7, with 8 bases that match TRBD1. V was pared by 0 bases and J by 6 bases, with 2 bases of the junction left unmatched. The length of the CDR3 is 13 residues. Germline V CDR1 and CDR2: SGHDT, YYEEEE. DNA of the CDR3: TGTGCCAGCAGCTTGGTACAGGGGGGCGAGCAGTACTTC. This encodes CASSLVQGGEQYF.

V is TRBV15 and J is TRBJ1-2, with D uncertain. CDR1 and CDR2 from the germline V gene are LNHNV and YYDKDF (reference sequence). The V and J ends lost 6 bases and 0 bases respectively, with 14 bases between them. The CDR3 is 15 amino acids. CDR3 loop: CATRPYGGANYGYTF. DNA of the CDR3: TGTGCCACCAGACCTTATGGCGGGGCTAACTATGGCTACACCTTC.

This chain uses TRBV5-1 with TRBJ2-6; TRBD1 might be the D (6 bases). Deletions cut 7 bases from V and 0 bases from J, with 14 bases between. Germline values: CDR1 SGHRS, CDR2 YFSETQ. CDR3 size: 16 residues. Written as DNA, the CDR3 is TGCGCCAGCTCCACAGGGACCATCTCTGGGGCCAACGTCCTGACTTTC. It specifies CASSTGTISGANVLTF.

The chain combines TRBV9 with TRBJ1-1; TRBD1 might be the D (5 bases). This CDR3 contains 14 residues. V was shortened by 1 base and J by 6 bases, with 13 bases between the two germline ends. Germline V lookup: CDR1 SGDLS, CDR2 YYNGEE. The CDR3 DNA follows: TGTGCCAGCAGCGTAAGAGAAGGGGCGCCTGAAGCTTTCTTT. Encoded protein: CASSVREGAPEAFF.

This clone has a handful of counts. J is TRBJ1-2 and V is TRBV9; 9 nucleotides match TRBD1. The germline V gene has CDR1 SGDLS and CDR2 YYNGEE. The CDR3 is 15 amino acids. J lost 2 bases, V lost 2 bases, and 4 bases had no gene match. The CDR3 region has the DNA TGTGCCAGCAGCGTTAAGACAGGGGGAAACTATGGCTACACCTTC. It codes for CASSVKTGGNYGYTF. The whole variable domain, remainder taken from reference TRBV9 and TRBJ1-2, is DSGVTQTPKHLITATGQRVTLRCSPRSGDLSVYWYQQSLDQGLQFLIQYYNGEERAKGNILERFSAQQFPDLHSELNLSSLELGDSALYFCASSVKTGGNYGYTFGSGTRLTVV.

The chain is built from TRBV29-1 and TRBJ2-4, with TRBD2 matching over 8 bases. The CDR3 covers 12 residues. Per the germline V gene, CDR1 is SQVTM and CDR2 is ANQGSEA. J lost 7 bases, V lost 7 bases, and 6 bases had no gene match. In DNA, the CDR3 is TGCAGCGCCTCGACTAGCGAGAACATTCAGTACTTC. It translates to CSASTSENIQYF.

This clone was seen only a few times. This CDR3 is CASSPTWSLVSNQPQHF. CDR3 DNA sequence: TGTGCCAGCAGCCCTACGTGGTCTTTGGTGAGCAATCAGCCCCAGCATTTT. This chain joins TRBV7-6 and TRBJ1-5, with D unclear. Germline V lookup: CDR1 SGHVS, CDR2 FNYEAQ. The CDR3 spans 17 residues. V lost 5 bases, J lost 1 base, and 18 bases lay in between.

This clone turned up a few times. V usage is TRBV27 and J usage is TRBJ1-5; 10 positions agree with TRBD1. This CDR3 is built from 15 residues. CDR1 is MNHEY, CDR2 SMNVEV, per germline (reference sequence). V shed 4 bases and J 10 bases; nucleotides not matched to a gene: 10. The CDR3 sequence: CASSSGTGVTRPQHF. CDR3 coding DNA: TGTGCCAGCAGTTCCGGGACAGGGGTAACGAGACCCCAGCATTTT.

The chain uses TRBV7-9 and TRBJ2-7; maybe TRBD1 (6 bases). CDR1 and CDR2 (germline): SEHNR, FQNEAQ (reference sequence). CDR3 size: 14 residues. Deletions cut 5 bases from V and 4 bases from J, with 15 bases between. The CDR3 loop is CASSLEGGEYEQYF. The CDR3 bases are TGTGCCAGCAGCCTGGAAGGGGGAGAGTACGAGCAGTACTTC.